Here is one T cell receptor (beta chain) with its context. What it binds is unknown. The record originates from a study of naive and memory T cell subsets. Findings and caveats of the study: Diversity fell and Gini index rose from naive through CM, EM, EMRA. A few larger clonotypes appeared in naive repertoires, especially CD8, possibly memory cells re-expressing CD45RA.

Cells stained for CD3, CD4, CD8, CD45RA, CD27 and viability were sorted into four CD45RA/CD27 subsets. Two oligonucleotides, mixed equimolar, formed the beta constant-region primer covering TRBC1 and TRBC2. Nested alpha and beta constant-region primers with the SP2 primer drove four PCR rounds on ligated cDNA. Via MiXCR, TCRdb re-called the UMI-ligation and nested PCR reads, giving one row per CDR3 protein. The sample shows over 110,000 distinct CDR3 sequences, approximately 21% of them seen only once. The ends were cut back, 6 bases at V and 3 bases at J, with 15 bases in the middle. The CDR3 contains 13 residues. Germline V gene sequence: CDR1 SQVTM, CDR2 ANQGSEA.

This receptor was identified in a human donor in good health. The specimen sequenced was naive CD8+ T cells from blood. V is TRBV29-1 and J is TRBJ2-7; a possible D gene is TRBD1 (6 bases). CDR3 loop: CSVAPGVGYEQYF. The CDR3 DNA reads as TGCAGCGTGGCCCCAGGGGTGGGCTACGAGCAGTACTTC.